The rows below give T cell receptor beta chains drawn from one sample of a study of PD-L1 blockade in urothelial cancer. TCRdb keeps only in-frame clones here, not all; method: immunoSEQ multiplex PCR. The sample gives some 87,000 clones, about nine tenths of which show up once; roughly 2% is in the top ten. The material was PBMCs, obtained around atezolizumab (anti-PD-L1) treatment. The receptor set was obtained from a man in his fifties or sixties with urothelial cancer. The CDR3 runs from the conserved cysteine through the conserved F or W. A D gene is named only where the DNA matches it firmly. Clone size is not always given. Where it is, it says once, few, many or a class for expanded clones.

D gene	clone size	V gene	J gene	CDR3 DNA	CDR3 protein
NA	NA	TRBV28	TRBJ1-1	TGTGCCAGCAGTTTGAGTTATTCGAACACTGAAGCTTTCTTT	CASSLSYSNTEAFF
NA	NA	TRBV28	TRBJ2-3	TGTGCCAGCAGTTTATCCCTGCGCGTAACGTCTAGCACAGATACGCAGTATTTT	CASSLSLRVTSSTDTQYF
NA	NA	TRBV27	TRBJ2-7	TGTGCCGCCGGGGTCCCGGGCGAGCAGTACTTC	CAAGVPGEQYF
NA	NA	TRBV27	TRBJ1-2	TGTGCCAGCAGTTTATCGCAGGCTGACTATGGCTACACCTTC	CASSLSQADYGYTF
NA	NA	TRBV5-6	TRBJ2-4	TGTGCCAGCAGCACGCGGGACTCAATCCTAGCCAAAAACATTCAGTACTTC	CASSTRDSILAKNIQYF
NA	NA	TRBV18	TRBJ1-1	TGTGCCAGCTCACCCGACAGGTCTCCAATGAACACTGAAGCTTTCTTT	CASSPDRSPMNTEAFF
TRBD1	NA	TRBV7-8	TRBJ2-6	TGTGCCAGCAGCTTAGGTCTCGGGACAGGGGACTCTGGGGCCAACGTCCTGACTTTC	CASSLGLGTGDSGANVLTF
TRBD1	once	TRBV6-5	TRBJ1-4	TGTGCCAGCAGGCCACCGGGACAGGGGTTCCGAAAACTGTTTTTT	CASRPPGQGFRKLFF
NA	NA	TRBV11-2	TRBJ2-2	TGTGCCAGCAGCTTAGTGACTAGCACCGGGGAGCTGTTTTTT	CASSLVTSTGELFF
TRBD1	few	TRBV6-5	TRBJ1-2	TGTGCCAGCAGTACCGGGACAGGAGACTATGGCTACACCTTC	CASSTGTGDYGYTF
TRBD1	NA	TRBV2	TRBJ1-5	TGTGCCAGCAGTGGACAGGGACGCAATCAGCCCCAGCATTTT	CASSGQGRNQPQHF
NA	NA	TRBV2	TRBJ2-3	TGTGCCAGCAGTGATGGACTCGGGCCCAGCACAGATACGCAGTATTTT	CASSDGLGPSTDTQYF
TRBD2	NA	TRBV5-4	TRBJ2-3	TGTGCCAGCAGCGCCGGGGGGGGGTCGAACACAGATACGCAGTATTTT	CASSAGGGSNTDTQYF
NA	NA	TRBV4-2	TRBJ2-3	TGTGCCAGCAGCCAAGAAATCGGGGCAGATACGCAGTATTTT	CASSQEIGADTQYF
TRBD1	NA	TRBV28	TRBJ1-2	TGTGCCAGCAGTTTAAGACAGGGGAGGGGCTACACCTTC	CASSLRQGRGYTF
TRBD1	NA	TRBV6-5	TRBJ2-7	TGTGCCAGCAGTTACTCGGGACAGGGGCCCTACGAGCAGTACTTC	CASSYSGQGPYEQYF
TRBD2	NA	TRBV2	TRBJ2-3	TGTGCCAGCAGTATACTAGCGGGGGGCGGGCGGGATACGCAGTATTTT	CASSILAGGGRDTQYF
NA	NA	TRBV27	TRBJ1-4	TGTGCCAGCAGTTTAATTAGTGAAAAACTGTTTTTT	CASSLISEKLFF
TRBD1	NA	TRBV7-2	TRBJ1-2	TGTGCCAGCAGTAGGACAGGGTTTGGCTATGGCTACACCTTC	CASSRTGFGYGYTF
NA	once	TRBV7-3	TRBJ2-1	TGTGCCAGCAGCTCCGGGAGTCCCGCTAATGAGCAGTTCTTC	CASSSGSPANEQFF
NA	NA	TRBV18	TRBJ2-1	TGTGCCAGCTCACCACTTTTCGTAAATGAGCAGTTCTTC	CASSPLFVNEQFF
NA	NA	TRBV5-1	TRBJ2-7	TGCGCCTCAAGCCCGGGGTGGGGCTCCTACGAGCAGTACTTC	CASSPGWGSYEQYF
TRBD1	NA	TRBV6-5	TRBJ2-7	TGTGCCAGCAGCCCTACCGGGACAGGGAGATACGAGCAGTACTTC	CASSPTGTGRYEQYF
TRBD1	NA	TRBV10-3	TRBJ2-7	TGTGCCATCAGGGGGGACAGTTTTAGCTCCTACGAGCAGTACTTC	CAIRGDSFSSYEQYF
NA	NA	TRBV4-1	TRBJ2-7	TGCGCCAGCAGCCCCCCGGAGGGTGCCTACGAGCAGTACTTC	CASSPPEGAYEQYF
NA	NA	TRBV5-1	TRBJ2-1	TGCGCCAGCAGCGCGGATTACCAGGGAGGTGAGCAGTTCTTC	CASSADYQGGEQFF
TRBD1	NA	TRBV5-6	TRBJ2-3	TGTGCCAGCAGCTCGACAGGGTTGGGCACAGATACGCAGTATTTT	CASSSTGLGTDTQYF
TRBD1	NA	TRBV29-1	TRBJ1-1	TGCAGCGTCTCCCCCGGACAGGGAGCTGAAGCTTTCTTT	CSVSPGQGAEAFF
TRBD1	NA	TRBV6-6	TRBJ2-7	TGTGCCAGCAGATCCGGGACAGGTGCTTTCTACGAGCAGTACTTC	CASRSGTGAFYEQYF
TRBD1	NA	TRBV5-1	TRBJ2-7	TGCGCCAGCAGCTTAGACGGGACAGGGTCAAACTACGAGCAGTACTTC	CASSLDGTGSNYEQYF
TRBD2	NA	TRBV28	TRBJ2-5	TGTGCCAGCAGTTCCCCGGGGGGGAAGGGGATCGAGACCCAGTACTTC	CASSSPGGKGIETQYF
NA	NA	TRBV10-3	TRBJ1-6	TGTGCCATCAGGACGCAGGGGAGTAATTCACCCCTCCACTTT	CAIRTQGSNSPLHF
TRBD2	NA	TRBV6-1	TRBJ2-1	TGTGCCAGCAGTGAAGTGCCGCGGGAGGGCCACAATGAGCAGTTCTTC	CASSEVPREGHNEQFF
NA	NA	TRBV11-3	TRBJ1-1	TGTGCCAGCAGCCGGCGGGAAAGCGTTGAAGCTTTCTTT	CASSRRESVEAFF
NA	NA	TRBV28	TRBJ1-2	TGTGCCAGTCTGGGAGGAGGATATATCTATGGCTACACCTTC	CASLGGGYIYGYTF
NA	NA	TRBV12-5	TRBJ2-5	TGTGCTAGTGCCTTCTCCAGGGGAGAGACCCAGTACTTC	CASAFSRGETQYF
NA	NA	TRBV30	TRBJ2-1	TGTGCCTGGAGTGGGCCTAGCGACCAGGCCAATGAGCAGTTCTTC	CAWSGPSDQANEQFF
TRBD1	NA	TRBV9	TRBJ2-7	TGTGCCAGCAGCGTAGGGGACAGGGACAACGAGCAGTACTTC	CASSVGDRDNEQYF
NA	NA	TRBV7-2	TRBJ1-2	TGTGCCAGCAGCAAGCGGACAGACCTTAACTATGGCTACACCTTC	CASSKRTDLNYGYTF